The rows below give T cell receptor beta chains drawn from one sample of a study of blood T cell repertoires in COVID-19. Measured with immunoSEQ multiplex PCR; TCRdb has only the in-frame clones, and not every one. In the table there are about 170,000 clones, about 85% of which are singletons. What was sequenced was peripheral blood. The source of these receptors is a human donor with acute or convalescent COVID-19. The donor label of this sample is uncertain. Both conserved end residues are part of each CDR3. Fields, in order: J gene, clone size, V gene, D gene, CDR3 DNA, CDR3 protein. D genes are given only for firm matches. Where a row states a size, it is once, few, many or the class of an expanded clone; other rows omit it.

>TRBJ2-1|NA|TRBV6-2/TRBV6-3|TRBD2
TGTGCCAGCAGTCAAGGACTAGGCTCCTACAATGAGCAGTTCTTC
CASSQGLGSYNEQFF
>TRBJ2-1|NA|TRBV6-5|TRBD2
TGTGCCAGCAGCCAGACTAGCGGGGGAGGGAATGAGCAGTTCTTC
CASSQTSGGGNEQFF
>TRBJ2-2|NA|TRBV9|NA
TGTGCCAGCAGCCTCAACACCGGGGAGCTGTTTTTT
CASSLNTGELFF
>TRBJ2-6|NA|TRBV24-1|NA
TGTGCCACCAGTAAGGGGAGGACCTCTGGGGCCAACGTCCTGACTTTC
CATSKGRTSGANVLTF
>TRBJ1-4|NA|TRBV6-1|NA
TGTGCCAGCAGTGAAAGGCAGGCTTTGGTTAAACTGTTTTTT
CASSERQALVKLFF
>TRBJ1-1|NA|TRBV5-1|TRBD1
TGCGCCAGCAGTTCGAGCCTACAGGGGTCAGGGACTGAAGCTTTCTTT
CASSSSLQGSGTEAFF
>TRBJ1-6|NA|TRBV2|NA
TGTGCCAGCAGTGAACAGGCAGGTTTGGATTCACCCCTCCACTTT
CASSEQAGLDSPLHF
>TRBJ1-1|NA|TRBV5-5|NA
TGTGCCAGTGAGACCCAGGGGAGGAACACTGAAGCTTTCTTT
CASETQGRNTEAFF
>TRBJ2-2|NA|TRBV4-2|TRBD2
TGTGCCAGCAGCCAATCACTAGCGGGGGGGATCAACACCGGGGAGCTGTTTTTT
CASSQSLAGGINTGELFF
>TRBJ1-1|NA|TRBV12-3/TRBV12-4|NA
TGTGCCAGCAGCCGGAACACTGAAGCTTTCTTT
CASSRNTEAFF
>TRBJ2-7|NA|TRBV4-3|NA
TGCGCCAGCAGCCAAGATAGGGGCACGATCTCCTACGAGCAGTACTTC
CASSQDRGTISYEQYF
>TRBJ1-2|NA|TRBV19|TRBD1
TGTGCCAGTAGTGAAAGAGACAGGGGGAACATCTATGGCTACACCTTC
CASSERDRGNIYGYTF
>TRBJ1-2|NA|TRBV5-1|NA
TGCGCCAGCAGCTCTGGATCAAACCTAAGGCATACAGATGGCTACACCTTC
CASSSGSNLRHTDGYTF
>TRBJ2-7|NA|TRBV30|TRBD1
TGTGCCTGGACACAGGGGTCAGGCGAGCAGTACTTC
CAWTQGSGEQYF
>TRBJ1-2|NA|TRBV9|TRBD1
TGTGCCAGCAGCGTAAGCCCCCTTGGACAGGGGCATGGCTACACCTTC
CASSVSPLGQGHGYTF
>TRBJ2-5|NA|TRBV20-1|TRBD2
TGCAGTGCTAGTAGGCTAGCGGCCGAGACCCAGTACTTC
CSASRLAAETQYF
>TRBJ1-1|once|TRBV7-3|TRBD1
TGTGCCAGCGCCCCGACAGGGGGCAGGTCTGAAGCTTTCTTT
CASAPTGGRSEAFF
>TRBJ1-2|few|TRBV6-6|NA
TGTGCCAGCAGTTACGAGGGAAGTCCTTATGGCTACACCTTC
CASSYEGSPYGYTF
>TRBJ1-1|NA|TRBV15|TRBD1
TGTGCCACCAGCAGACCAACCGTCTCGGGACAGGGGGATCGGACTGAAGCTTTCTTT
CATSRPTVSGQGDRTEAFF
>TRBJ1-2|NA|TRBV21-1|NA
TGTGCCAAAACCGGGACAGGGGCCGAGCATGGCTACACCTTC
CAKTGTGAEHGYTF
>TRBJ2-7|few|TRBV10-1|TRBD2
TGCGCCAGCAGGCCTACCACTAGCGGGGACAACTCCTACGAGCAGTACTTC
CASRPTTSGDNSYEQYF
>TRBJ1-2|NA|TRBV7-9|TRBD1
TGTGCCAGCAGCTTAGCCCTGACAGGGCTGGGCTACACCTTC
CASSLALTGLGYTF
>TRBJ2-5|NA|TRBV30|TRBD2
TGTGCCTGGATGCTAGCGGGGCTGCAAGAGACCCAGTACTTC
CAWMLAGLQETQYF
>TRBJ2-5|NA|TRBV7-2|NA
TGTGCCAGCAGTTTTCAGGGTCAGACCCAGTACTTC
CASSFQGQTQYF
>TRBJ1-5|few|TRBV19|NA
TGTGCCAGTAGTATGGGAGGGCCGGGGGGCAATCAGCCCCAGCATTTT
CASSMGGPGGNQPQHF
>TRBJ1-5|NA|TRBV19|NA
TGTGCCACCTCCCAAGGGGCTATGGTGTATGCAGCCCAGCATTTT
CATSQGAMVYAAQHF
>TRBJ1-5|NA|TRBV27|NA
TGTGCCAGCAGTTTGTCCAATGGCAATCAGCCCCAGCATTTT
CASSLSNGNQPQHF
>TRBJ1-2|NA|TRBV28|NA
TGTGCCAGCATCTTCGGAGGGGCTCTCGTTGGGTATGGCTACACCTTC
CASIFGGALVGYGYTF
>TRBJ1-1|NA|TRBV4-1|TRBD1
TGCGCCAGCAAATTCACCGGGACAGGGGCCTCTGGAGCTTTCTTT
CASKFTGTGASGAFF
>TRBJ2-5|NA|TRBV7-9|NA
TGTGCCAGCAGCTTACAGGGGCCGGGAGAGACCCAGTACTTC
CASSLQGPGETQYF
>TRBJ2-2|NA|TRBV7-2|NA
TGTGCCAGCAGCCCGGGTGTTGGGGCGACCGGGGAGCTGTTTTTT
CASSPGVGATGELFF
>TRBJ2-5|once|TRBV3-1/TRBV3-2|TRBD1
TGTGCCAGCATACTAAAGGGGGCACGGGAGACCCAGTACTTC
CASILKGARETQYF
>TRBJ1-1|NA|TRBV6-4|NA
TGTGCCAGCAGCCTGTATTTTTTTGACACTGAAGCTTTCTTT
CASSLYFFDTEAFF
>TRBJ1-1|NA|TRBV23-1|NA
TGCGCCAGCAGTCCCGGGACAAAGAACACTGAAGCTTTCTTT
CASSPGTKNTEAFF
>TRBJ1-6|NA|TRBV5-6|TRBD1
TGTGCCAGCAGCTTGAGGCAGGGGGTAGCCAATTCACCCCTCCACTTT
CASSLRQGVANSPLHF
>TRBJ2-2|NA|TRBV24-1|NA
TGTGCCACCGGGCAGAACACCGGGGAGCTGTTTTTT
CATGQNTGELFF